Sequencing of this TCR beta chain was carried out in a study of T cell repertoires in cytomegalovirus infection. Study-level findings and limits: Dominating the ex vivo response were HLA-C-restricted CMV-specific TCR beta clonotypes.

Germline values: CDR1 LGHDT, CDR2 YNNKEL (reference sequence). V was pared by 1 base and J by 10 bases, with 8 bases between. The CDR3 runs 12 residues. TCRdb passed the reads through MiXCR, listing each CDR3 protein once. Of 250,000 or so distinct CDR3 sequences listed, approximately 15% are singletons. As concerns this clonotype: Its specificity is unknown.

The rearrangement joins TRBV3-1 to TRBJ2-1; D unclear. The sample consisted of CD8+ T cells from PBMCs. This receptor was identified in a human donor in good health (CMV status not recorded). Some clones in this sample may be carry-over from other donors' samples. The CDR3 DNA reads TGTGCCAGCAGCCAAGTCCGAGAAGAGCAGTTCTTC. Its translation is CASSQVREEQFF.